The source of this T cell receptor (beta chain) is a study of technical replicates of blood from a handful of donors. The germline CDR1 and CDR2 sequences are SNHLY and FYNNEI. With V trimmed by 5 bases and J by 6 bases, 11 bases remained unmatched. There are 15 residues in the CDR3. Data came from immunoSEQ multiplex PCR; TCRdb stores just in-frame clones and leaves some out. This table holds approximately 88,000 clones, around 94% found once. This chain connects TRBV2 to TRBJ1-1, with 8 positions matching TRBD1. This TCR derives from a human donor in good health. Input material: T cells isolated from PBMCs. The CDR3 is CASSTAGQGASEAFF. CDR3 in DNA: TGTGCCAGCAGTACCGCCGGGCAGGGGGCATCTGAAGCTTTCTTT. Together with reference TRBV2 and TRBJ1-1, the CDR3 gives the full variable domain: EPEVTQTPSHQVTQMGQEVILRCVPISNHLYFYWYRQILGQKVEFLVSFYNNEISEKSEIFDDQFSVERPDGSNFTLKIRSTKLEDSAMYFCASSTAGQGASEAFFGQGTRLTVV.